These T cell receptor beta chains were read from a single sample in a study of T cell responses to AZD1222 COVID-19 vaccine. Produced via immunoSEQ multiplex PCR; TCRdb's table is partial and in-frame only. The table shows 150,000 to 200,000 clones, with more than 80% occurring only once. The sample consisted of peripheral blood, taken on day 0 of AZD1222 vaccination. These receptors were collected from an adult in good health. Both conserved end residues are part of each CDR3. A D gene is named only where the DNA matches it firmly.

V	D	CDR3
TRBV2	NA	CASSEPRRRGTSGAETQYF
TRBV6-4	NA	CASSESPGPYGYTF
TRBV7-7	NA	CASSLAEAASNEQFF
TRBV5-1	NA	CASSLAGTPAEAFF
TRBV4-3	NA	CASSPRVGVEKLFF
TRBV4-1	TRBD1	CASSTTPTGTGNEKLFF
TRBV7-2	NA	CASSLGPGQGFGYTF
TRBV10-1	NA	CASSEDRDRANYGYTF
TRBV27	NA	CASSLVADSYGYTF
TRBV9	NA	CASSVDEEGHNEKLFF
TRBV7-9	TRBD2	CASSLVDSGGPRTGELFF
TRBV18	NA	CASSHLDLISDTGELFF
TRBV4-3	TRBD1	CASSHGDRAEKLFF
TRBV30	NA	CAWSEGVAYEQYF
TRBV6-2/TRBV6-3	NA	CASSYIRENTEAFF
TRBV27	NA	CASSLLLTGGGIANTGELFF
TRBV29-1	NA	CSVALGTGNQPQHF
TRBV5-1	TRBD2	CASSQTSGRINEQFF
TRBV3-1/TRBV3-2	TRBD2	CASSQVSSGRGGKDTQYF
TRBV5-1	TRBD1	CASSPGQGNSYNEQFF
TRBV2	TRBD1	CASSGPGQGEEGYTF
TRBV9	TRBD2	CASSARLAADAIQYF
TRBV9	NA	CASSGGHPYNEQFF
TRBV6-2/TRBV6-3	NA	CASSYEWWRASTDTQYF
TRBV19	NA	CASSILGRNEQFF
TRBV5-1	TRBD1	CASSLGQGAAGELFF
TRBV5-1	TRBD1	CASSLGQGNSYEQYF
TRBV19	NA	CASSPQVNQPQHF
TRBV14	NA	CASSQESNYGYTF
TRBV5-1	NA	CASSSQGIVSTGELFF
TRBV7-3	NA	CASSLFGGTETQYF
TRBV6-1	NA	CASSDATWAGFSGANVLTF
TRBV12-2	NA	CASRRYHKQGRKGPLHF
TRBV19	NA	CASSVGFLYEQYF
TRBV29-1	NA	CSVETRFGRSEAFF
TRBV11-2	TRBD2	CASRPRTSGVGVGTDTQYF
TRBV7-6	TRBD1	CASSLATGGETQYF
TRBV18	NA	CASSPGQNTGELFF
TRBV11-2	TRBD2	CASSLAGGRETQYF
TRBV13	TRBD2	CASRDLAGGPRNTQYF
TRBV10-2	TRBD2	CASSLGLAGGHNEQFF
TRBV9	NA	CASSPSTTEGTF
TRBV5-4	TRBD2	CASSLGWRTSGPSYNEQFF
TRBV9	NA	CASSSSWGHGRSGNTIYF
TRBV29-1	NA	CSVVPEGFNEQYF
TRBV7-6	TRBD1	CASSVQGTEAFF
TRBV9	NA	CASSVGQDNSPLHF
TRBV19	NA	CASGAGLGTIYF
TRBV10-3	TRBD1	CAISQGTGDHNEQFF
TRBV5-6	NA	CASSLISQDSTEAFF
TRBV25-1	NA	CASSERGNIYEQYF
TRBV20-1	NA	CSASVRSRNTEAFF